These 13 T cell receptor beta chains came from one sample sequenced in a study of blood T cells in healthy people across ages. A sample-barcoded 5' primer and a J-beta primer mix were used in a second PCR of about 7 to 12 cycles. TCRdb fed the 5' RACE reads into MiXCR, producing one record per CDR3 protein. Here the sample spans hundreds of thousands of distinct CDR3 sequences, more than 25% being singletons. The specimen sequenced was blood. These receptor sequences come from an elderly woman in good health.

The table lists this clonotype with a count of one. A much larger clonotype is one base distant, so this may be a read error. The chain is built from TRBV5-4 and TRBJ2-3, with TRBD2 matching 7 bases. Per the germline V gene, CDR1 is SGHNT and CDR2 is YYREEE (reference sequence). The CDR3 length is 16 residues. Trimming cost V 6 bases and J 2 bases; bases outside gene matches: 12. The DNA for the CDR3 is TGTGCCAGCAACCCTCAAGCCGGGACTATCACAGATACGCAGTATTTT. The encoded protein is CASNPQAGTITDTQYF. Using reference TRBV5-4 and TRBJ2-3 for the parts outside the CDR3, the full variable domain is ETGVTQSPTHLIKTRGQQVTLRCSSQSGHNTVSWYQQALGQGPQFIFQYYREEENGRGNFPPRFSGLQFPNYSSELNVNALELDDSALYLCASNPQAGTITDTQYFGPGTRLTVL.

The chain combines TRBV28 with TRBJ1-5; D is possibly TRBD1 (5 bases). Trimming took 6 bases from V and 6 from J, leaving 15 bases between them. CDR1 and CDR2 from the germline V gene are MDHEN and SYDVKM. This CDR3 is built from 14 residues. The CDR3 is CASSPAYGGQPQHF. The CDR3 nucleotides are TGTGCCAGCAGCCCTGCGTACGGGGGTCAGCCCCAGCATTTT.

In its sample, this clonotype was seen many times. CDR3 region: CSAIKQGNQPQHF. The CDR3 nucleotides are TGCAGTGCTATTAAACAGGGGAATCAGCCCCAGCATTTT. The chain joins TRBV20-1 to TRBJ1-5, with TRBD1 matching 7 bases. The germline CDR1 and CDR2 sequences are DFQATT and SNEGSKA (reference sequence). The CDR3 consists of 13 residues. V shed 4 bases, J shed 4 bases, and the junction held 4 bases outside the gene matches.

The chain combines TRBV20-1 with TRBJ1-2; the match to TRBD1 covers 7 bases. The CDR3 sequence is 15 residues long. The junction had 7 bases not matched to a gene; V was cut back by 1 base and J by 2 bases. Germline CDR1 and CDR2: DFQATT and SNEGSKA (reference sequence). CDR3 sequence: CSARGAGQPNYGYTF. For the CDR3, the DNA is TGCAGTGCTAGAGGAGCGGGACAGCCGAACTATGGCTACACCTTC.

At least ten counts were recorded for this clonotype. The J gene is TRBJ2-1, the V gene TRBV20-1; 7 nucleotides match TRBD1. CDR3 length equals 13 residues. V lost 2 bases to trimming and J lost 5 bases; unmatched junction nucleotides: 3. The germline V gene encodes CDR1 DFQATT and CDR2 SNEGSKA (reference sequence). The DNA of the CDR3 is TGCAGTGCTAGAAGGGGGCGAAACAATGAGCAGTTCTTC. Amino acids: CSARRGRNNEQFF.

This clonotype appeared many times. V usage is TRBV5-1 and J usage is TRBJ1-4; D may be TRBD1 (5 bases). Germline CDR1 reads SGHRS; CDR2 reads YFSETQ. V gave up 4 bases and J gave up 0 bases, with 10 bases separating them. The CDR3 is 15 amino acids. The CDR3 coding sequence is TGCGCCAGCAGCGACAGCCCAGCAACTAATGAAAAACTGTTTTTT. Its translation is CASSDSPATNEKLFF.

This clonotype was seen ten or more times. V is TRBV3-1 and J is TRBJ2-5; 12 bases are shared with TRBD2. V dropped 2 bases and J dropped 5; count of bases not matched to a gene: 3. Germline V CDR1 and CDR2: LGHDT, YNNKEL (reference sequence). The CDR3 covers 15 residues. The CDR3: CASSQTSGGLETQYF. For the CDR3, the DNA is TGTGCCAGCAGCCAAACTAGCGGGGGGCTGGAGACCCAGTACTTC.

Note on this clonotype: Given a much more abundant clone one base away, this may be a read error. V and J are TRBV12-3 or TRBV12-4 and TRBJ1-6, with D possibly being TRBD1 (6 bases). The CDR3 spans 15 residues. CDR3 sequence (DNA): TGTGCCAGCAGTTTAGAGGGGGGAGGGAATTCATCCCTCCACTTT. Encoded protein: CASSLEGGGNSSLHF.

This clonotype turned up a few times. This CDR3 reads CASSYGTGGYNSPLHF. The CDR3 DNA sequence: TGTGCCAGCAGTTATGGGACAGGGGGGTATAATTCACCCCTCCACTTT. V usage is TRBV27 and J usage is TRBJ1-6, with 11 positions matching TRBD1. There are 16 residues in the CDR3. With 4 bases clipped from V and 4 bases from J, the junction kept 3 bases outside the gene matches. Germline loops: CDR1 MNHEY, CDR2 SMNVEV (reference sequence).

The chain is built from TRBV6-2 or TRBV6-3 and TRBJ2-7; D is ambiguous. V gave up 6 bases and J gave up 10 bases, with 13 bases separating them. This CDR3 is built from 11 residues. In germline, CDR1 is MNHEY, CDR2 SVGEGT. The CDR3 loop reads CASRQTESQYF. CDR3 in DNA: TGTGCCAGCAGACAGACGGAGTCCCAGTACTTC.

The sample holds many counts of this clonotype. The rearrangement links TRBV20-1 to TRBJ2-7, with D uncertain. Trimming cost V 0 bases and J 0 bases, with 9 bases left between them. This CDR3 comprises 14 residues. Germline V gives CDR1 DFQATT, CDR2 SNEGSKA (reference sequence). In DNA, the CDR3 is TGCAGTGCTAGAGATGTCCAGTACTCCTACGAGCAGTACTTC. Translated: CSARDVQYSYEQYF.

In regard to this clonotype: One end of the junction fails to match germline, which may point to a read error. The chain carries TRBV12-3 or TRBV12-4 and TRBJ2-5, with unresolved D. This CDR3 has 14 residues. CDR3 nucleotides: TGTGCCAACAGTTTGGAAGTCTACCAAGAGACCCAGTACTTC. Translation gives CANSLEVYQETQYF.

This clonotype appeared once. A clone one base away is much larger, so this may be a read error. The J gene is TRBJ1-5, the V gene TRBV27; D is undetermined. CDR1 MNHEY and CDR2 SMNVEV come from the germline V gene (reference sequence). The CDR3 length is 13 residues. In DNA form, the CDR3 reads TGTGTCAGCAGTTTTTGGCGAGATCAGCCCCAGCATTTT. Translating gives CVSSFWRDQPQHF.